Here is one TCR beta chain with its context. Its antigen remains unidentified. This sample is part of a study of early T cells in non-severe SARS-CoV-2 infection. Study-level information: The study sequenced bulk RNA from unsorted whole blood, with chains unpaired.

CDR1 MNHEY and CDR2 SMNVEV come from the germline V gene (reference sequence). V shed 2 bases and J shed 3 bases, with 7 bases lying between them. The CDR3 sequence is 13 residues long. Regarding the study as a whole: Anti-spike CD8 responses were favored in VDJdb matching, and private and CD4 specificities were missed.

Attached unique molecular identifiers marked individual cDNA molecules. TCRdb fed the 5' RACE reads into MiXCR, producing one record per CDR3 protein. This table holds just under 65,000 distinct CDR3 sequences, about 12% found once. Sequences were obtained from whole blood. This rearrangement joins TRBV27 to TRBJ1-2; D is ambiguous. This receptor was obtained from an adult who was a healthcare worker with PCR-confirmed SARS-CoV-2 infection or an uninfected control (not recorded which). The CDR3 here is CASSLRGYYGYTF. As DNA, the CDR3 is TGTGCCAGCAGTTTACGGGGTTACTATGGCTACACCTTC.